Listed here is a single T cell receptor (beta chain). These data are taken from a study of T cells in Graves' hyperthyroidism and ophthalmopathy. V lost 6 bases and J lost 3, with 12 bases in between. This CDR3 has 15 residues. It was RNA transcripts that yielded the amplified TCR beta CDR3 regions. Carried out on the TCR CDR3, a first-round RT-PCR used the HTBI primer set. One entry per CDR3 protein, called by TCRdb with MiXCR from the multiplex PCR reads. Altogether 800,000 or so distinct CDR3 sequences are present, roughly 40% being singletons, with the ten largest covering more than 7%. This clonotype was sampled from a man in his late teens or twenties with Graves' hyperthyroidism. The sequenced material came from blood. The V call is TRBV12-3 or TRBV12-4, the J call TRBJ1-6, with D possibly being TRBD1 (5 bases). CDR3 bases: TGTGCCAGCAGCCCGGGACTGAACTATAATTCACCCCTCCACTTT. Protein sequence: CASSPGLNYNSPLHF.